This paragraph covers one T cell receptor beta chain sequence. Germline and junction disagree at one end, which may indicate a read error. The data are from a study of blood T cell repertoires in COVID-19. Sequencing was performed with immunoSEQ multiplex PCR; in TCRdb, only in-frame clones are kept and a portion is missing. The table lists 300,000 or so clones, more than 75% of them singletons. Germline assignment: CDR1 LGHDT and CDR2 YNNKEL (reference sequence). The CDR3 contains 16 residues. The origin of this receptor is a woman aged 18 to 35 who had recovered from COVID-19. Sequenced: PBMCs or T cells enriched from blood (not recorded which). The chain is built from TRBV3-1 (or the pseudogene TRBV3-2) and TRBJ2-5; TRBD1 matches 7 bases. Here the CDR3 DNA reads TGTGCCAGCAGCTCCAATTCCCTTAAGACAGGGAGTTATGACCACTTC. It codes for CASSSNSLKTGSYDHF.